The source of this T cell receptor (beta chain) is a study of blood T cells in healthy people across ages. A second about 7 to 12 cycle PCR used barcoded and J-beta primers. From each sample, at least 3 million paired-end reads containing CDR3 were obtained. TCRdb independently ran MiXCR on the 5' RACE reads; one entry per CDR3 protein. Of 550,000 to 800,000 distinct CDR3 sequences in the sample, roughly 20% are singletons; the top ten hold approximately 3.6%. This clonotype was counted a few times. The individuals who served as donors were healthy Caucasians living in Russia, aged about 6 to 100. Every sample gave at least 6 micrograms of total RNA when it was extracted. The CDR3 covers 14 residues. V was trimmed by 0 bases and J by 4 bases, leaving 9 bases between them. Germline CDR1 MNHNS, CDR2 SASEGT.

The receptor was derived from a man between 65 and 85 years old in good health. The chain is built from TRBV6-1 and TRBJ1-1, with D maybe TRBD1 (5 bases). The sample comprised blood. CDR3: CASSEAGVGTEAFF. CDR3 DNA sequence: TGTGCCAGCAGTGAAGCAGGGGTGGGCACTGAAGCTTTCTTT.